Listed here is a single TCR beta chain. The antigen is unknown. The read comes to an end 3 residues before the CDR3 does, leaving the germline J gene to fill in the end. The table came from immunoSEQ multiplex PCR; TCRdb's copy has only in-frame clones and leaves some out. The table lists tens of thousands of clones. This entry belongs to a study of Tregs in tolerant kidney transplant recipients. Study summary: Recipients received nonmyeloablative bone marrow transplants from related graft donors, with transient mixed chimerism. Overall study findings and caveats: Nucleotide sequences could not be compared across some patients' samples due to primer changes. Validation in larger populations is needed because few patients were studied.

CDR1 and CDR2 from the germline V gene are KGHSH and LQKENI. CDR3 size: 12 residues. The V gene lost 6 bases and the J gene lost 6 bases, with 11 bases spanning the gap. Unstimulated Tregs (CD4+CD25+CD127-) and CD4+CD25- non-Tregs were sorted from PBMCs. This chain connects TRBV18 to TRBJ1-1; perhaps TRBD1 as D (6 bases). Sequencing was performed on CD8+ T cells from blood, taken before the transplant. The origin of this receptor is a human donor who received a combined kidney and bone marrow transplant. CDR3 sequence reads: CASSGTGSEAFF. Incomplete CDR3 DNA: TGTGCCAGCTCCGGTACAGGGTCTGAA.